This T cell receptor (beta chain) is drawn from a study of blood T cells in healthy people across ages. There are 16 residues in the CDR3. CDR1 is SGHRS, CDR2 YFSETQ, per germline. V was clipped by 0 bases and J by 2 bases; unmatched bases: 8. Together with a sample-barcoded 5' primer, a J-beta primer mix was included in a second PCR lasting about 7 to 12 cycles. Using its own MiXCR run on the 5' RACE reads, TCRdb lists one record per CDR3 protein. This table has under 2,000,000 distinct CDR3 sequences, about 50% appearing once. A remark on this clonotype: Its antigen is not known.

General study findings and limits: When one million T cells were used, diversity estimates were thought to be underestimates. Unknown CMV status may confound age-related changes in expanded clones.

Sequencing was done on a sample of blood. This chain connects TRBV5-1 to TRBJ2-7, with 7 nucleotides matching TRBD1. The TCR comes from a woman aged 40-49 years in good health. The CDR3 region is CASSLGAGQVTYEQYF. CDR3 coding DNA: TGCGCCAGCAGCTTGGGAGCTGGACAGGTGACCTACGAGCAGTACTTC.